This T cell receptor (beta chain) comes out of a study of CD8+ T cells in alopecia areata (dated by TCRdb to 2016 to 2018). About the full investigation: The treated patients took part in an open-label pilot trial in which moderate-to-severe alopecia areata was treated with oral tofacitinib at 5 to 10 mg twice daily. Tofacitinib was administered for 6 to 18 months, and 6 months of follow-up off drug were then conducted to assess delayed response and recurrence. To study T cell clonal expansion in alopecia areata, the researchers applied high-throughput TCRbeta sequencing to both the C3H/HeJ mouse model and human patients. On the human side, TCRbeta sequencing was run on scalp tissue and on sorted CD4+ and CD8+ peripheral blood T cells from healthy controls and from alopecia areata patients with either patchy or totalis/universalis disease. Tofacitinib-treated patients had biopsies at baseline and at 4 and 24 weeks of treatment, with a later scalp biopsy in several patients. Clonality in the scalp was compared among normal scalp (n=4), patchy alopecia areata scalp (n=8), and alopecia totalis/universalis scalp (n=8). RNA came from the PAXgene miRNA kit for fixed scalp, the miRNeasy kit for PBMCs, and the RNeasy kit for mouse skin. Amplification of TCRbeta CDR3 regions was done by immunoSEQ multiplex PCR using 35 Vbeta forward primers and 13 Jbeta reverse primers. What the work shows at the level of the full study, not this receptor alone: Scalp TCR repertoire analysis is complicated because resident alphabeta T cells in normal human skin are also sequenced, whereas mouse skin is dominated by gammadelta T cells. Compared with normal scalp, lesional scalp, particularly in alopecia totalis/universalis, had higher clonality and more expanded CD8+ clones, which suggests antigenic drive. Shared TCR sequences between patients were less evident than in mice, which may be partly attributable to HLA diversity in the patient population.

The time point label for this specimen denotes: baseline before oral tofacitinib. Lesional scalp punch biopsies and peripheral blood were obtained from alopecia areata patients. PBMCs were isolated by density centrifugation and stained for CD3, CD4 and CD8, and CD4+ and CD8+ T cells were sorted on a FACSAria. A remark on this clone: It has no known antigen specificity. Base qualities were left out, and no much larger clone turns up one base away.

CDR1 and CDR2 are drawn from the germline V gene: SGHDN, FVKESK. Taken from cysteine to phenylalanine, the CDR3 has 13 residues. The read is trimmed to its CDR3 DNA, 39 bases read in frame from base 1. Trimming at the junction amounts to 2 bases on V and 3 bases on J, and the germline ends lie 5 bases apart. The protocol used for the library was the immunoSEQ multiplex PCR assay. RNA was extracted from all samples and reverse transcribed into cDNA, which served as template for TCR sequencing. First-strand cDNA was synthesized using SuperScript III with a 2:1 mix of oligo-dT and random hexamers. Amplification bias was assessed with a synthetic immune receptor repertoire, and residual bias was removed computationally. Regarding the original processing steps: Raw reads were preprocessed for error removal, and CDR3 was defined according to IMGT conventions as running from the conserved cysteine to phenylalanine. To get clonality, Shannon entropy was normalized by log2 of the number of productive unique TCRs and the result was subtracted from 1. Whether each scalp clone was CD4 or CD8 was inferred by checking scalp TCRbeta sequences against the CD4 and CD8 repertoires from sorted blood. This immuneACCESS table, as held by TCRdb, lists in-frame sequences with V and J called but not all clones. Of the missing ones, under half trace to an unresolved V gene in checked studies; the others have no known cause. V and J calls and clone size are those listed in that table; D and trimming were worked out from the DNA. The sample table shows about 160,000 clones, and 75% to 90% are seen once. The ten largest clones take up approximately 15% of the sample.

This sequence was found in a human donor with alopecia areata. The V gene is TRBV14 and the J gene is TRBJ2-1; the D segment cannot be called with confidence. This sample comprised CD8+ T cells sorted from blood, obtained at week 0. The nucleotide sequence reads TGTGCCAGCAGCCAACGAGACTACAATGAGCAGTTCTTC. Its translation is CASSQRDYNEQFF.